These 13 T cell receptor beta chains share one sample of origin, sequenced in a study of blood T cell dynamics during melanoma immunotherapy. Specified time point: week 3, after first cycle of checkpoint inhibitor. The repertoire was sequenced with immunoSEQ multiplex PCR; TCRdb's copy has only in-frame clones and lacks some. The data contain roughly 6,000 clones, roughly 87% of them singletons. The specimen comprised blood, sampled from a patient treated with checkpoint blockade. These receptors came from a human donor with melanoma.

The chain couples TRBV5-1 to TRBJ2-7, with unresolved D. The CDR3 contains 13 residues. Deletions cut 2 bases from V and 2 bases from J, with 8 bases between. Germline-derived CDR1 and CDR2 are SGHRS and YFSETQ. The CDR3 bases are TGCGCCAGCAGCTTCGGGCAAACCTACGAGCAGTACTTC. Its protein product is CASSFGQTYEQYF.

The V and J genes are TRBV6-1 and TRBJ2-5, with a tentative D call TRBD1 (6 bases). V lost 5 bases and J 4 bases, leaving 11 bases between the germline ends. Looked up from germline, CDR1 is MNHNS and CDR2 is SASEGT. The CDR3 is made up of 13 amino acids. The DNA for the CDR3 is TGTGCCAGCAGTTGGACAGAGTTAGAGACCCAGTACTTC. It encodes CASSWTELETQYF.

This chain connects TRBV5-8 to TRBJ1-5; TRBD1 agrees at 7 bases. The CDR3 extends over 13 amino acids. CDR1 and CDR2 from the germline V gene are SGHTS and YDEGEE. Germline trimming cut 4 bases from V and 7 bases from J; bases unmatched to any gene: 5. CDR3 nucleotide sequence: TGTGCCAGCAGCACAGGGGTGCGACAGCCCCAGCATTTT. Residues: CASSTGVRQPQHF.

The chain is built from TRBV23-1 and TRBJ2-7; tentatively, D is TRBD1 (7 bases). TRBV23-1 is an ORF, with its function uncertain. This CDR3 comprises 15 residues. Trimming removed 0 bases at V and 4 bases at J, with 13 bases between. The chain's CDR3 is CASSQSESGGYEQYF. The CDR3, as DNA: TGCGCCAGCAGTCAATCGGAGTCAGGGGGGTACGAGCAGTACTTC.

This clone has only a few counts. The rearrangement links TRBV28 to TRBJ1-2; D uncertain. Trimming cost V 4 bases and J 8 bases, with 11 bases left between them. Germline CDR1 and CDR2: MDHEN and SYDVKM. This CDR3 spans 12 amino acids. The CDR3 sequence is CASSSPERGYTF. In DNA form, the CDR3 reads TGTGCCAGCAGTTCCCCTGAGCGGGGCTACACCTTC.

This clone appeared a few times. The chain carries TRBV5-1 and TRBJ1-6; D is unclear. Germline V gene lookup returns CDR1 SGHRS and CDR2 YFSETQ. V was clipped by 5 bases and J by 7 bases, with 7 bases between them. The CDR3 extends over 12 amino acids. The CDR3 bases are TGCGCCAGCAGTTCGGGGAATTCACCCCTCCACTTT. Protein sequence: CASSSGNSPLHF.

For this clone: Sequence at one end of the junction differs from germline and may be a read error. The CDR3 nucleotides are TGTGCCAGCAGTTCCCCACCCCTGGACACGCACTTC. Translating gives CASSSPPLDTHF. This rearrangement joins TRBV28 to TRBJ2-5; possible D gene TRBD1, 5 bases. The CDR3 covers 12 residues. Germline CDR1 and CDR2: MDHEN and SYDVKM.

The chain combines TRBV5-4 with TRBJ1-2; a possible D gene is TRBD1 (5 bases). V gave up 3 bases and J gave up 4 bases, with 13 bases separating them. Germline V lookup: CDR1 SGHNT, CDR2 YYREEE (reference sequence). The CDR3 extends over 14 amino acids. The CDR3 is CASSSGLYSYGYTF. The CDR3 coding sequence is TGTGCCAGCAGCTCGGGGCTTTACTCCTATGGCTACACCTTC.

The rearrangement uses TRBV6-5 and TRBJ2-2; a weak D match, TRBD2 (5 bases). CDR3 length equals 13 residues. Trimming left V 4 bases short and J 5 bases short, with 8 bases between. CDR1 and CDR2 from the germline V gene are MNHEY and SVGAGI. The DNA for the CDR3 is TGTGCCAGCAGTTTTACTAGAACCGGGGAGCTGTTTTTT. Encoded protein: CASSFTRTGELFF.

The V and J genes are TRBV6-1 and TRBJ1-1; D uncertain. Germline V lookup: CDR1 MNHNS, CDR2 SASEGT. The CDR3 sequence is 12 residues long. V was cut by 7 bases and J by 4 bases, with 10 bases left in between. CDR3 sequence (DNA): TGTGCCAGCACCACAAGTTCCACTGAAGCTTTCTTT. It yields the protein CASTTSSTEAFF.

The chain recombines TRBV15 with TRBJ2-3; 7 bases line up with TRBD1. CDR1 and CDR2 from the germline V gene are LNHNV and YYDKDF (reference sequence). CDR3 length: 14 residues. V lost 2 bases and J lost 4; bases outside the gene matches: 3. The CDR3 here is CATSRNTGADTQYF. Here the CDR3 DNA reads TGTGCCACCAGCAGAAACACAGGGGCAGATACGCAGTATTTT. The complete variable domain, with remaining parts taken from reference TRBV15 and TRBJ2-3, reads DAMVIQNPRYQVTQFGKPVTLSCSQTLNHNVMYWYQQKSSQAPKLLFHYYDKDFNNEADTPDNFQSRRPNTSFCFLDIRSPGLGDTAMYLCATSRNTGADTQYFGPGTRLTVL.

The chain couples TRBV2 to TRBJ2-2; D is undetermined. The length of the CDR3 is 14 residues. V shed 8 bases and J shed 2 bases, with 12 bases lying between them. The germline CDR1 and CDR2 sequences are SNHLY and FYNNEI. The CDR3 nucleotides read TGTGCCAGCGTGGGTCAGGAAAACACCGGGGAGCTGTTTTTT. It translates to CASVGQENTGELFF.

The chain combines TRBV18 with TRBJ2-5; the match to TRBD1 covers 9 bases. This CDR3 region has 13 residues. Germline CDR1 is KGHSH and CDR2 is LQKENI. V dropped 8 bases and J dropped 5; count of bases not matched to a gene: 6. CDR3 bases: TGTGCCAGCGAGGGACAGGGTGGGGAGACCCAGTACTTC. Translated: CASEGQGGETQYF.